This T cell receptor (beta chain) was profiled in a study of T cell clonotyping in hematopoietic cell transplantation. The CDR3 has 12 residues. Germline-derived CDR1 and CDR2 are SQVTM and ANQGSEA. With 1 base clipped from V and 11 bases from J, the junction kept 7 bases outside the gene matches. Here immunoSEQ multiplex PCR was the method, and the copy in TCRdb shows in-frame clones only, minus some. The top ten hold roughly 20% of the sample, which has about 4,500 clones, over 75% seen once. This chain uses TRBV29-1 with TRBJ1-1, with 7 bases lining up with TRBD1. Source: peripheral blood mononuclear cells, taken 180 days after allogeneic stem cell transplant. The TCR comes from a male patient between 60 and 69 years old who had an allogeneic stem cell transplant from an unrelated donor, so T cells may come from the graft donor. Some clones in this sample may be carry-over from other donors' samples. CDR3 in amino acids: CSVEADRAEAFF. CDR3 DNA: TGCAGCGTTGAAGCCGACAGGGCAGAGGCTTTCTTT.